The text below deals with one TCR beta chain. The data stem from a study of T cells after somatic rescue of genetic block. Sequenced by immunoSEQ multiplex PCR; TCRdb stores in-frame clones only, minus some. The profile shows tens of thousands of clones, 92% of them singletons. The sequenced material came from peripheral blood mononuclear cells (PBMCs). The origin of this receptor is a man aged 35-49 years.

The CDR3 DNA sequence: TGTGCCAGCAGCCCCCAGATTTTCGAGGGCAATGAGCAGTTCTTC. Protein sequence: CASSPQIFEGNEQFF. The chain combines TRBV14 with TRBJ2-1; tentatively, D is TRBD2 (5 bases). The ends were cut back, 4 bases at V and 6 bases at J, with 16 bases in the middle. The CDR3 contains 15 residues. The germline V gene has CDR1 SGHDN and CDR2 FVKESK.